What follows is one T cell receptor beta chain and its context. Its target is not known. This specimen belongs to a study of graft-versus-host responses after intestinal transplantation. The protocol was immunoSEQ multiplex PCR, while the TCRdb copy is restricted to in-frame clones and leaves out a portion. The sample holds 25,000 to 35,000 clones, nearly 90% seen once. CDR3 length: 14 residues. J gave up 3 bases and V 5 bases, and 6 bases lay outside the gene matches. The germline V gene has CDR1 SGHNT and CDR2 YENEEA. Broader study findings: High graft-versus-host to host-versus-graft clonal ratios were found in allografts of patients who had graft-donor T cell macrochimerism. Investigators detected GvH clones in recipient marrow, with some emerging earlier in ileum or blood.

The receptor comes from a human patient who received an intestinal transplant, so some T cells may come from the graft donor. This specimen consisted of PBMCs, obtained approximately 460 days after intestinal transplantation. V usage is TRBV11-3 and J usage is TRBJ2-7, with TRBD2 identical over 8 bases. CDR3 DNA sequence: TGTGCCAGCAGCCCCGGACTAGCTTTCTACGAGCAGTACTTC. Translated: CASSPGLAFYEQYF.